One and the same sample provided the 11 T cell receptor beta chains below, sequenced in a study of liver allograft versus peripheral blood T cells. Study background: Intrahepatic T cell receptor repertoires from transplanted livers were compared against repertoires in recipients' peripheral blood.

Each CDR3 protein gets one entry after TCRdb re-called the reads with MiXCR. The sample includes 80 to 110 distinct CDR3 sequences, over 25% seen only once; the top ten take roughly 70%. The receptors were sampled from a human patient who had a liver transplant. Part of the T cells may come from the graft donor.

This clonotype was counted a few times. This CDR3 is CASSLHSFNEKLFF. In nucleotides, the CDR3 is TGTGCCAGCAGTCTACACAGCTTTAATGAAAAACTGTTTTTT. This sequence joins TRBV6-1 and TRBJ1-4; D gene uncertain. Between the trimmed V and J ends, which lost 5 bases and 4 bases, there was a span of 11 bases. The germline V gene has CDR1 MNHNS and CDR2 SASEGT. The CDR3 runs to 14 residues.

This clonotype is labeled hyperexpanded (1% or more). The chain employs TRBV19 and TRBJ1-6; tentative D call: TRBD1 (5 bases). The CDR3 spans 14 residues. V shed 4 bases and J shed 8 bases, with 12 bases lying between them. From germline, CDR1 is LNHDA and CDR2 SQIVND (reference sequence). As DNA, the CDR3 is TGTGCCAGTAGTAGACCCTCGGGGGATTCACCCCTCCACTTT. Translating it yields CASSRPSGDSPLHF.

This clonotype is termed hyperexpanded. The chain carries TRBV6-2 or TRBV6-3 and TRBJ2-2, with 8 bases aligning to TRBD1. J gave up 3 bases and V 4 bases, and 4 bases lay outside the gene matches. The CDR3 spans 15 residues. Germline CDR1 is MNHEY and CDR2 is SVGEGT. CDR3 sequence: CASSSRDRYTGELFF. The CDR3 DNA is TGTGCCAGCAGTTCCCGGGACAGGTACACCGGGGAGCTGTTTTTT.

The rearrangement joins TRBV10-3 to TRBJ2-2; the D gene is possibly TRBD2 (5 bases). With 2 bases removed from V and 6 bases from J, the gap between germline ends came to 7 bases. Germline loops: CDR1 ENHRY, CDR2 SYGVKD. This CDR3 contains 13 residues. CDR3 protein: CAISEKRAGELFF. CDR3 in DNA: TGTGCCATCAGTGAGAAGAGGGCCGGGGAGCTGTTTTTT.

The CDR3 loop is CSVGGYEQYF. CDR3 coding DNA: TGCAGCGTTGGGGGGTACGAGCAGTACTTC. The V gene is TRBV29-1, the J gene TRBJ2-7, with D perhaps being TRBD1 or TRBD2 (5 bases each). There are 10 residues in the CDR3. Deletions cut 4 bases from V and 4 bases from J, with 5 bases between. CDR1 and CDR2 from the germline V gene are SQVTM and ANQGSEA.

By sample share, this clonotype is hyperexpanded. V usage is TRBV29-1 and J usage is TRBJ2-7, with 9 bases matching TRBD1. V lost 5 bases and J lost 6; bases outside the gene matches: 8. The CDR3 loop spans 13 amino acids. Per germline, CDR1 SQVTM and CDR2 ANQGSEA. CDR3 sequence reads: CSVTPTGGGEQYF. In DNA, the CDR3 is TGCAGCGTTACGCCCACAGGGGGCGGCGAGCAGTACTTC.

The CDR3 sequence is CASSDSPEAFF. For the CDR3, the DNA is TGTGCCAGCAGCGACAGTCCGGAAGCTTTCTTT. This rearrangement joins TRBV6-2 or TRBV6-3 to TRBJ1-1, with D perhaps matching TRBD1 (5 bases). The CDR3 is 11 amino acids. CDR1 is MNHEY, CDR2 SVGEGT, per germline. V lost 6 bases and J lost 8, with 10 bases in between.

The gene calls are TRBV6-2 or TRBV6-3 and TRBJ1-3, with TRBD1 as a possible D gene (5 bases). Trimming stripped 7 bases from V and 0 bases from J, with 16 bases between. There are 16 residues in the CDR3. Germline CDR1 and CDR2: MNHEY and SVGEGT. CDR3 in amino acids: CASNDGTAISGNTIYF. The CDR3 DNA reads TGTGCCAGCAATGACGGGACGGCGATCTCTGGAAACACCATATATTTT.

The chain couples TRBV27 to TRBJ1-1; TRBD1 matches 7 bases. The CDR3 runs to 13 residues. Looked up from germline, CDR1 is MNHEY and CDR2 is SMNVEV (reference sequence). With V trimmed by 3 bases and J by 6 bases, 4 bases remained unmatched. Here the CDR3 reads CASSLGQRAEAFF. DNA for the CDR3: TGTGCCAGCAGTTTGGGACAGAGAGCTGAAGCTTTCTTT.

On this clonotype itself: A much larger clone differs from this one at a single base, so this may be a read error. The chain carries TRBV27 and TRBJ2-1, with D perhaps matching TRBD2 (5 bases). This CDR3 contains 15 residues. With 2 bases removed from V and 6 bases from J, the gap between germline ends came to 14 bases. Germline V gene lookup returns CDR1 MNHEY and CDR2 SMNVEV (reference sequence). CDR3 sequence reads: CASSLTCGLLNEQFF. The CDR3 nucleotides are TGTGCCAGCAGTTTAACTTGCGGACTCCTCAATGAGCAGTTCTTC.

This rearrangement joins TRBV20-1 to TRBJ1-5, with TRBD1 as a possible D gene (5 bases). The CDR3 is 15 residues long. V was pared by 6 bases and J by 0 bases, with 15 bases between. Germline V lookup: CDR1 DFQATT, CDR2 SNEGSKA (reference sequence). The DNA of the CDR3 is TGCAGTGCCCCCCGGGGCGGAAATAGCAATCAGCCCCAGCATTTT. Encoded protein: CSAPRGGNSNQPQHF.